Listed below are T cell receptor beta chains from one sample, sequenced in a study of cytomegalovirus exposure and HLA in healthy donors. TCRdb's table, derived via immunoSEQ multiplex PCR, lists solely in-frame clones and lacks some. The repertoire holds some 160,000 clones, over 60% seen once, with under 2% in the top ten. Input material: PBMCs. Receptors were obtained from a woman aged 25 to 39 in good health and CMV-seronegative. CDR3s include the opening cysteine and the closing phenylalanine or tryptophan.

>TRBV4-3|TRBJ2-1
CASSPESGLGGYNEQFF
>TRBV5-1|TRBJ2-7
CASSGGTGGLEQYF
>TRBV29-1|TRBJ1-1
CSVETGMNTEAFF
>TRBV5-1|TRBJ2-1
CASSQGLAGGPKNEQFF
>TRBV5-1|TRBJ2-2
CASSGGQNTGELFF
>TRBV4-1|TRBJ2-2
CASSQRVTSGASGELFF
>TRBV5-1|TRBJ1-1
CASSLQEGRNTEAFF
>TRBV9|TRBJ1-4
CASSPQGGQLDNEKLFF
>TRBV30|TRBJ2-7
CAWKHSSFYEQYF
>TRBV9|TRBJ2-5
CASSVTTGAGETQYF
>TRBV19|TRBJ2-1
CASSITPEYNEQFF
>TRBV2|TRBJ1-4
CASSSRTGPNEKLFF
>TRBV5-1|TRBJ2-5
CASSLVLQETQYF
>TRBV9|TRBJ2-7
CASSVGGGIINEQYF
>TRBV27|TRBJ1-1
CASTVTGARTEAFF
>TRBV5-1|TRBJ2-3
CASSLGPIAGGRTDTQYF
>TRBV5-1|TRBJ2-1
CASSRTSGRVNEQFF
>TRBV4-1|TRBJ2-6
CASSPPAGQPFSGANVLTF
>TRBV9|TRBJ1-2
CASSVGSANYGYTF
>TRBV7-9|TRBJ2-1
CASSSPVKAGGYNEQFF
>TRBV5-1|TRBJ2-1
CASSWRTENEQFF